Following are 26 T cell receptor beta chains from one sample sequenced in a study of somatic mutations in cytotoxic T cells in rheumatoid arthritis. The table came from immunoSEQ multiplex PCR; TCRdb's copy has only in-frame clones and leaves some out. The sample lists approximately 13,000 clones; roughly four fifths were seen once. Source material: CD8+ T cells sorted from blood. The receptors originated from a woman in her thirties or forties in good health.

The chain is built from TRBV5-4 and TRBJ2-7; D unclear. V lost 2 bases and J 4 bases, leaving 10 bases between the germline ends. From germline, CDR1 is SGHNT and CDR2 YYREEE (reference sequence). This CDR3 is 13 amino acids long. For the CDR3, the DNA is TGTGCCAGCAGCTTTGGACCCCCATACGAGCAGTACGTC. Residues: CASSFGPPYEQYV.

This chain connects TRBV7-6 to TRBJ1-2; a possible D gene is TRBD1 (5 bases). The CDR3 loop spans 15 amino acids. Germline V CDR1 and CDR2: SGHVS, FNYEAQ. Deletions cut 5 bases from V and 1 base from J, with 14 bases between. CDR3 sequence reads: CASSRGPQINYGYTF. The CDR3 DNA is TGTGCCAGCAGCCGGGGCCCACAGATTAACTATGGCTACACCTTC.

The chain couples TRBV29-1 to TRBJ1-1, with D tentatively TRBD1 (6 bases). Looked up from germline, CDR1 is SQVTM and CDR2 is ANQGSEA. V lost 4 bases, J lost 8 bases, and 11 bases lay in between. The CDR3 spans 11 residues. CDR3 sequence reads: CSVVRGPEAFF. The CDR3 DNA reads TGCAGCGTTGTCCGGGGGCCCGAAGCTTTCTTT.

This chain uses TRBV4-1 with TRBJ2-3, with unresolved D. This CDR3 contains 12 residues. The V and J ends lost 0 bases and 6 bases respectively, with 4 bases between them. Germline CDR1 reads MGHRA; CDR2 reads YSYEKL. The CDR3 spells CASSQDFDTQYF. The CDR3 region has the DNA TGCGCCAGCAGCCAAGACTTCGATACGCAGTATTTT.

The V gene is TRBV6-5, the J gene TRBJ2-1, with D tentatively TRBD1 (5 bases). V was pared by 2 bases and J by 4 bases, with 9 bases between. CDR3 length: 14 residues. CDR1 and CDR2 from the germline V gene are MNHEY and SVGAGI. CDR3 DNA sequence: TGTGCCAGCAGTTACGCCCAGGGTTACAATGAGCAGTTCTTC. Protein product: CASSYAQGYNEQFF.

This clone has only a few counts. The CDR3 DNA sequence: TGTGCCAGCAGCTTAGTGGCCACCAAGGATCAGCCCCAGCATTTT. This gives the protein CASSLVATKDQPQHF. The chain joins TRBV7-9 to TRBJ1-5; D ambiguous. The V end lost 1 base, the J end lost 5 bases, and 12 bases lay between the germline ends. Germline V gene data show CDR1 as SEHNR and CDR2 as FQNEAQ (reference sequence). CDR3 length: 15 residues.

V is TRBV7-9 and J is TRBJ2-1, with D possibly being TRBD1 or TRBD2 (5 bases each). The V end was cut by 1 base, the J end by 8 bases, with 12 bases between. Germline values: CDR1 SEHNR, CDR2 FQNEAQ (reference sequence). This CDR3 has 14 residues. CDR3 bases: TGTGCCAGCAGCTTAGTTGTTCGAGGGGATGAGCAGTTCTTC. It specifies CASSLVVRGDEQFF.

V gene TRBV7-9 combines with J gene TRBJ2-7; tentatively, D is TRBD1 (6 bases). CDR3 length: 13 amino acids. V lost 4 bases and J 2 bases, leaving 9 bases between the germline ends. Germline loops: CDR1 SEHNR, CDR2 FQNEAQ (reference sequence). The CDR3 here is CASSSTGTYEQYF. In DNA form, the CDR3 reads TGTGCCAGCAGCTCAACAGGGACCTACGAGCAGTACTTC.

J is TRBJ2-3 and V is TRBV28, with 13 bases matching TRBD2. From germline, CDR1 is MDHEN and CDR2 SYDVKM. The J segment lost 4 bases and the V segment lost 5 bases, leaving 15 bases of the junction unmatched. This CDR3 contains 19 residues. The CDR3 coding sequence is TGTGCCAGCAGTACCGTAACTAGCGGGGGGGCGGCGGAGGCAGATACGCAGTATTTT. Protein sequence: CASSTVTSGGAAEADTQYF.

V is TRBV2 and J is TRBJ2-7, with D tentatively TRBD2 (7 bases). CDR1 SNHLY and CDR2 FYNNEI come from the germline V gene. The CDR3 runs to 11 residues. The V and J ends lost 8 bases and 4 bases respectively, with 9 bases between them. This chain's CDR3 is CASEGGYEQYV. The CDR3 bases are TGTGCCAGCGAGGGGGGGTACGAGCAGTACGTC.

This clone was seen just once. The genes are TRBV7-2 and TRBJ2-7; D is possibly TRBD2 (7 bases). The CDR3 consists of 14 residues. Trimming shortened V by 1 base and J by 2 bases, and 9 bases separated the two germline ends. Germline CDR1 SGHTA, CDR2 FQGNSA. CDR3 protein: CASSLGGGPYEQYF. CDR3 nucleotide sequence: TGTGCCAGCAGCTTAGGGGGGGGGCCCTACGAGCAGTACTTC.

The gene calls are TRBV14 and TRBJ1-4; TRBD1 might be the D (5 bases). CDR3 length: 17 amino acids. V was shortened by 0 bases and J by 8 bases, with 19 bases between the two germline ends. CDR1 SGHDN and CDR2 FVKESK come from the germline V gene. CDR3 amino acids: CASSQENLGTPDEKLFF. CDR3 in DNA: TGTGCCAGCAGCCAAGAAAATTTGGGGACGCCGGACGAAAAACTGTTTTTT.

The chain joins TRBV7-9 to TRBJ2-1, with TRBD2 identical over 10 bases. The germline CDR1 and CDR2 sequences are SEHNR and FQNEAQ (reference sequence). V dropped 0 bases and J dropped 2; count of bases not matched to a gene: 7. The CDR3 has 18 amino acids. CDR3 sequence reads: CASSLAPPLAGAYNEQFF. The CDR3 DNA sequence: TGTGCCAGCAGCTTAGCGCCCCCCCTAGCGGGAGCCTACAATGAGCAGTTCTTC.

This clone was found once. The V gene is TRBV5-1, the J gene TRBJ2-1; TRBD1 aligns across 11 bases. V lost 0 bases to trimming and J lost 7 bases; unmatched junction nucleotides: 9. CDR1 is SGHRS and CDR2 is YFSETQ in the germline V gene. This CDR3 has 17 residues. The CDR3 DNA is TGCGCCAGCAGCTTGGCGCTCCGGGACAGGGGGAAAAATGAGCAGTTCTTC. Protein product: CASSLALRDRGKNEQFF.

The table lists this clone with a count of one. This chain links TRBV5-6 with TRBJ1-4; no clear D. This CDR3 region has 16 residues. Germline-derived CDR1 and CDR2 are SGHDT and YYEEEE. V was shortened by 0 bases and J by 2 bases, with 11 bases between the two germline ends. CDR3 nucleotides: TGTGCCAGCAGCTTGGGGCTATACGTTACTAATGAAAAACTGTTTTTT. Its translation is CASSLGLYVTNEKLFF.

The V and J genes are TRBV12-5 and TRBJ2-7, with 7 bases that match TRBD2. Trimming at V came to 2 bases and at J to 2 bases, leaving 6 bases not matched to a gene. This CDR3 region has 15 residues. Germline lookup yields CDR1 LGHNT and CDR2 FRNRAP. CDR3 region: CASGLLASGTYEQYF. For the CDR3, the DNA is TGTGCTAGTGGTTTGCTCGCCAGCGGGACCTACGAGCAGTACTTC.

The rearrangement links TRBV2 to TRBJ2-6; the D call may be TRBD1 or TRBD2 (5 bases each). The CDR3 contains 17 residues. Trimming took off 1 base at V and 0 bases at J, with 10 bases between the two ends. Germline-derived CDR1 and CDR2 are SNHLY and FYNNEI. CDR3 nucleotide sequence: TGTGCCAGCAGTGAAGTGGGGGATCTCTCTGGGGCCAACGTCCTGACTTTC. This translates into CASSEVGDLSGANVLTF.

The chain recombines TRBV25-1 with TRBJ2-5; the match to TRBD2 covers 7 bases. The CDR3 is 16 residues long. The V segment lost 1 base and the J segment 2 bases; nucleotides outside the gene matches: 7. CDR1 MGHDK and CDR2 SYGVNS come from the germline V gene. The CDR3 spells CASSESGLADQETQYF. CDR3 nucleotide sequence: TGTGCCAGCAGTGAATCAGGGCTAGCGGATCAAGAGACCCAGTACTTC.

The sample holds a few counts of this clone. The chain couples TRBV2 to TRBJ1-1; a weak D match, TRBD1 (5 bases). V lost 3 bases and J lost 1, with 15 bases in between. The germline V gene has CDR1 SNHLY and CDR2 FYNNEI. The CDR3 length is 16 residues. The CDR3 here is CASSEGPGVTNTEAFF. DNA for the CDR3: TGTGCCAGCAGTGAGGGGCCCGGGGTCACGAACACTGAAGCTTTCTTT.

The chain is built from TRBV9 and TRBJ2-7, with D perhaps TRBD2 (6 bases). CDR3 length: 15 residues. Germline CDR1 SGDLS, CDR2 YYNGEE. V shed 0 bases and J shed 2 bases, with 12 bases lying between them. CDR3 sequence: CASSVGGTGAYEQYF. The CDR3 nucleotides are TGTGCCAGCAGCGTAGGGGGGACTGGAGCCTACGAGCAGTACTTC.

V and J are TRBV4-1 and TRBJ2-3; D not resolved. The germline V gene has CDR1 MGHRA and CDR2 YSYEKL. The CDR3 is 15 amino acids. Trimming cost V 6 bases and J 0 bases, with 13 bases left between them. For the CDR3, the DNA is TGCGCCAGCAGTGGCGGCCTATCTAGCACAGATACGCAGTATTTT. It is translated as CASSGGLSSTDTQYF.

A single count supports this clone. V and J are TRBV9 and TRBJ2-1; 7 bases match TRBD2. Germline loops: CDR1 SGDLS, CDR2 YYNGEE. With 3 bases clipped from V and 4 bases from J, the junction kept 10 bases outside the gene matches. The CDR3 length is 16 residues. In nucleotides, the CDR3 is TGTGCCAGCAGCGGCGGGCGGGAGAGCCCTTACAATGAGCAGTTCTTC. Its translation: CASSGGRESPYNEQFF.

This clone came up once. This chain joins TRBV21-1 and TRBJ2-1; TRBD2, as called in the table, went unchecked against the DNA. TRBV21-1 is tagged as a pseudogene. The length of the CDR3 is 15 residues. The chain's CDR3 is CASSKETRSYNEQFF. For the CDR3, the DNA is TGTGCCAGCAGCAAGGAGACGCGCTCCTACAATGAGCAGTTCTTC.

This sequence joins TRBV6-1 and TRBJ1-1; TRBD1 is a possible D gene (5 bases). Trimming took off 6 bases at V and 0 bases at J, with 14 bases between the two ends. This CDR3 comprises 15 residues. CDR1 is MNHNS, CDR2 SASEGT, per germline. The CDR3 DNA is TGTGCCAGCAGCCCAATGGGGACGGTGAACACTGAAGCTTTCTTT. This translates into CASSPMGTVNTEAFF.

A single count supports this clone. V and J are TRBV2 and TRBJ1-2, with TRBD1 matching 7 bases. The germline CDR1 and CDR2 sequences are SNHLY and FYNNEI. V lost 7 bases to trimming and J lost 4 bases; unmatched junction nucleotides: 12. This CDR3 is 15 amino acids long. CDR3 protein: CASTKEAAGGYGYTF. For the CDR3, the DNA is TGTGCCAGCACTAAAGAGGCGGCAGGGGGCTATGGCTACACCTTC.

The chain joins TRBV19 to TRBJ2-1; a weak D match, TRBD1 (5 bases). CDR1 is LNHDA and CDR2 is SQIVND in the germline V gene (reference sequence). V was clipped by 2 bases and J by 4 bases, with 6 bases between them. The CDR3 covers 13 residues. The CDR3 sequence is CASSIQGYNEQFF. The CDR3 DNA sequence: TGTGCCAGTAGTATACAGGGATACAATGAGCAGTTCTTC.